This entry describes one T cell receptor beta chain. This clone was found a few times. Its target antigen remains unknown. Per-nucleotide qualities are absent, and no much larger clonotype sits a single base away. The CDR3 holds 13 amino acids from the cysteine to the phenylalanine. The CDR3 DNA has 39 bases and is translated from base 1. The germline V gene supplies CDR1 SGHDN and CDR2 FVKESK. V was cut back by 2 bases and J by 1 base, leaving a gap of 5 bases between them. TCRbeta CDR3 regions were amplified from genomic DNA by means of the immunoSEQ Assay, a bias-controlled multiplex PCR. The authors' analysis ran thus. The number of nucleated cells in each sample was estimated by amplification of reference gene primers within the assay. Sequence reads were collapsed and filtered to measure the absolute abundance of every unique TCRbeta CDR3 rearrangement. Productive Simpson clonality was computed per sample as the square root of Simpson's diversity index over productive rearrangements. TCRdb holds this immuneACCESS table with in-frame rearrangements only. Some clones are missing; in checked studies, unresolved V genes explain under half, and the rest has no known cause. The V and J calls and clone size are taken from that table; D and trimming were inferred from the DNA. In this sample the table shows around 270,000 clones, approximately 83% of which occur a single time. The ten largest clones take up around 16% of the sample.

This entry comes from a study of blood T cell repertoires in COVID-19 (dated by TCRdb to the early 2020s). Study-level background: The collaborator samples originated in the United States, Italy and Spain and spanned the acute and convalescent phases of COVID-19. The prospective study material was composed of cDNA or gDNA derived from T cells, B-cell-depleted T cells, or PBMCs. Subjects who had been exposed to COVID-19, were actively infected with it, or had recovered from it provided the deeply sampled blood TCRbeta repertoires that made up the dataset. The repertoires were made available in a free public database intended to serve as a resource for research on the immune response to SARS-CoV-2. The samples were drawn from two sources: the first 160 participants of the ongoing ImmuneRACE study, and over 1,000 subjects contributed by 6 global collaborators. Sample metadata almost always included a de-identified subject ID, COVID-19 status, age in years and sex. Where HLA class I and class II types were available, the types were taken from metadata supplied by the sample provider, not from assay-based typing.

The full study reports these points: How much clinical and demographic metadata was included differed by source and by participant, and the metadata was provided uncurated.

In Seattle, one collaborating source enrolled patients while the infection was active and tracked those patients longitudinally over the course of disease. Each collaborating institution followed its own protocols to collect whole blood in K2EDTA tubes. For TCRbeta analysis, collaborator samples were shipped as frozen whole blood, as isolated PBMCs, or as DNA extracted from either sample type. The sequence is built from TRBV14 and TRBJ1-1; a weak D assignment points to TRBD1 (5 bases agree). The sample comprised peripheral blood. This clonotype was obtained from a person aged 65 to 79 with COVID-19, enrolled during active disease. Here the CDR3 is given as CASSQQGNTEAFF. At the DNA level, the sequence is TGTGCCAGCAGCCAACAGGGGAACACTGAAGCTTTCTTT. Extended through the reference TRBV14 and TRBJ1-1 proteins, this CDR3 yields the full variable domain: EAGVTQFPSHSVIEKGQTVTLRCDPISGHDNLYWYRRVMGKEIKFLLHFVKESKQDESGMPNNRFLAERTGGTYSTLKVQPAELEDSGVYFCASSQQGNTEAFFGQGTRLTVV.